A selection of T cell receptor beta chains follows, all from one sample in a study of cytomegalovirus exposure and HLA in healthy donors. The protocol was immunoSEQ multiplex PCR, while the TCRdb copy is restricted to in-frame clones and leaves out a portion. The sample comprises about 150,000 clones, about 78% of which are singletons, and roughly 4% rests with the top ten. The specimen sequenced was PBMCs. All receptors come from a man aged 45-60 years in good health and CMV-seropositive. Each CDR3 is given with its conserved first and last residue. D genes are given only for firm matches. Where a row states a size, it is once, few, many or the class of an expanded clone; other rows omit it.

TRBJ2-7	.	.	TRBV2	TGTGCCAGCAGGGAGGACGTCCCCACCTACGAGCAGTACTTC	CASREDVPTYEQYF
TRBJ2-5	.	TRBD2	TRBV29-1	TGCAGCGTCGGGGGGTCCACAGATCGAGAGACCCAGTACTTC	CSVGGSTDRETQYF
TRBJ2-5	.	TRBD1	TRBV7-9	TGTGCCAGCAGCTTAGGTCTTGGGACAGGGTCCCAAGAGACCCAGTACTTC	CASSLGLGTGSQETQYF
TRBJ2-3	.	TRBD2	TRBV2	TGTGCCAGCAGTCGACTAGCGGCCACAGATACGCAGTATTTT	CASSRLAATDTQYF
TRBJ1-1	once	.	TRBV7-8	TGTGCCAGCAGCTTAAGACCCCGGACAGATCGGGTAAGCGCTGAAGCTTTCTTT	CASSLRPRTDRVSAEAFF
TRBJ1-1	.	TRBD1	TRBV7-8	TGTGCCAGCAGCCCACGACAGGGGGCTGAAGCTTTCTTT	CASSPRQGAEAFF
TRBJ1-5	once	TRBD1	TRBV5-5	TGTGCCAGCAGCCCGGAGGGACAGGGGCATCAGCCCCAGCATTTT	CASSPEGQGHQPQHF
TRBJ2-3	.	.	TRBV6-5	TGTGCCAGCAGTTGGGGGCTAGCGGATACAGATACGCAGTATTTT	CASSWGLADTDTQYF
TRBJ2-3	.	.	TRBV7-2	TGTGCCAGCAGCCGAGGTGGGGATACGCAGTATTTT	CASSRGGDTQYF
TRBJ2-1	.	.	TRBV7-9	TGTGCCAGCATCTTCCTGAATGAGCAGTTCTTC	CASIFLNEQFF
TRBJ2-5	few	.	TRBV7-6	TGTGCCAGCAGCTTCGGCAGGCAAGAGACCCAGTACTTC	CASSFGRQETQYF
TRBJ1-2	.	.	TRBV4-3	TGCGCCAGCAGCCAAGGTGTCCAGGGTACGATTGGCTACACCTTC	CASSQGVQGTIGYTF
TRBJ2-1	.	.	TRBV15	TGTGCCACCAGCACCGGGGGTGCGGAGGGCTCCAATGAGCAGTTCTTC	CATSTGGAEGSNEQFF
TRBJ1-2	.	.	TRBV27	TGTGCCAGCAGTTTATCAGGAGGGTATGGCTACACCTTC	CASSLSGGYGYTF
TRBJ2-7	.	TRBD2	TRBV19	TGTGCCAGTAGTTCCCAGACTAGCAACGATCAGGACGAGCAGTACTTC	CASSSQTSNDQDEQYF
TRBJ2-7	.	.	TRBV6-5	TGTGCCAGCCGAAGGGGGACGGCCCCCTACGAGCAGTACTTC	CASRRGTAPYEQYF
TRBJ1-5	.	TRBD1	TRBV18	TGTGCCAGCTCCCCCGGACAGGTTAGCAATCAGCCCCAGCATTTT	CASSPGQVSNQPQHF
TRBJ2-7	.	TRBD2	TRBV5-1	TGCGCCAGCAGCTCCAGCGGGGGGGCCCGGGAGCAGTACTTC	CASSSSGGAREQYF
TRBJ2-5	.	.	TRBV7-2	TGTGCCAGCAGCTTTGGTGGGGCTCAAGAGACCCAGTACTTC	CASSFGGAQETQYF
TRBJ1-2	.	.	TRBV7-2	TGTGCCAGCAGCTTAACGGGCGGGGCTCACTATGGCTACACCTTC	CASSLTGGAHYGYTF
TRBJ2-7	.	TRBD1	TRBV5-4	TGTGCCAGCAGCTTGGGAGGGGGCGCGGGCTACGAGCAGTACTTC	CASSLGGGAGYEQYF
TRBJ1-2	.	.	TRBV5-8	TGTGCCAGCAGCTTCCGGGGAGGTGGCTATGGCTACACCTTC	CASSFRGGGYGYTF
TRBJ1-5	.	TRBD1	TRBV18	TGTGCCAGCTCACCGGACAGGGGAAATCAGCCCCAGCATTTT	CASSPDRGNQPQHF
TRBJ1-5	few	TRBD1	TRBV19	TGTGCCAGTAAACAGGGGGGTGGCAATCAGCCCCAGCATTTT	CASKQGGGNQPQHF
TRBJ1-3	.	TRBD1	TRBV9	TGTGCCAGCAGCCCCCGGGACAGGGATTCGTCTGGAAACACCATATATTTT	CASSPRDRDSSGNTIYF
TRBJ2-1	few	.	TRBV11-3	TGTGCCAGCAGCTTAATCGGGGGGCGGGATGAGCAGTTCTTC	CASSLIGGRDEQFF
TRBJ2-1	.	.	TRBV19	TGTGCCAGTAGTCCTGGACACTCCTACAATGAGCAGTTCTTC	CASSPGHSYNEQFF
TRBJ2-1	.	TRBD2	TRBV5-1	TGCGCCAGCAAATCGGACAGGCCTAGCGGGATAGAGGACAATGAGCAGTTCTTC	CASKSDRPSGIEDNEQFF
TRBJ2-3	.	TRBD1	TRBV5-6	TGTGCCAGCAGCAAGGGGACAGCTAGCACAGATACGCAGTATTTT	CASSKGTASTDTQYF
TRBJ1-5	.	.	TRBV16	TGTGCCAGCAGCCAATTTCGGGGAAGCAATCAGCCCCAGCATTTT	CASSQFRGSNQPQHF
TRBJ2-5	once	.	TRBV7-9	TGTTCCAGCAGCCAAGCAGCGGCCCGGGAGACCCAGTACTTC	CSSSQAAARETQYF
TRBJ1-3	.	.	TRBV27	TGTGCCAGCAGTCTAAAGAGCCCTACTGGAAACACCATATATTTT	CASSLKSPTGNTIYF
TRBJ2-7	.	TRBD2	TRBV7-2	TGTGCCAGCAGCTTAAATCGTCTGGCGGGAGGTTCGGGCTCCTACGAGCAGTACTTC	CASSLNRLAGGSGSYEQYF
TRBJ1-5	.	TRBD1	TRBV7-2	TGTGCCAGCAGCTCTAACAGGGGGAGACAGCCCCAGCATTTT	CASSSNRGRQPQHF
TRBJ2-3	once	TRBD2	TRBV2	TGTGCCAGCAGTGTGGGACTAGCCACAGATACGCAGTATTTT	CASSVGLATDTQYF
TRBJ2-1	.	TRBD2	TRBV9	TGTGCCAGCAGCGTTACTAGCGGGGGGGCCTACAATGAGCAGTTCTTC	CASSVTSGGAYNEQFF
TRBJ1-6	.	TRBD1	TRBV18	TGTGCCAGCTCACCCTCGACAGGGGGCGATTCACCCCTCCACTTT	CASSPSTGGDSPLHF
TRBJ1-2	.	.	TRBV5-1	TGCGCCAGCAGCTTGGACCCATCCCGGGACATGGCTGGCTACACCTTC	CASSLDPSRDMAGYTF
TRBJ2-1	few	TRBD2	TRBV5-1	TGCGCCAGCAGCTTGGCAGTCGGGGGGGCCTACAATGAGCAGTTCTTC	CASSLAVGGAYNEQFF
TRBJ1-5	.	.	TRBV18	TGTGCCAGCTCCCCGAGTTTCGATCAGCCCCAGCATTTT	CASSPSFDQPQHF
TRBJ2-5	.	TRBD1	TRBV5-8	TGTGCCAGCAGCTTGGGGTCTAACAGGGGCGGGGAGACCCAGTACTTC	CASSLGSNRGGETQYF
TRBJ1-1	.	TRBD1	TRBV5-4	TGTGCCAGCAGCGTCGGGACAGGCATGAACACTGAAGCTTTCTTT	CASSVGTGMNTEAFF
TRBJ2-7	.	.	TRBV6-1	TGTGCCAGCAGGTCTCGGGGGTCCTACGAGCAGTACTTC	CASRSRGSYEQYF
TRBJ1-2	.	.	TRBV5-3	TGTGCCAGAAGCTCGGATCCGGGAGCCTTC	CARSSDPGAF
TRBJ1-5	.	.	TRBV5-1	TGCGCCAGCAGCTTGGAAGGCGGGAATCAGCCCCAGCATTTT	CASSLEGGNQPQHF
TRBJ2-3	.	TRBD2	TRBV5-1	TGCGCCAGCAGCCTCCTCAGAGCGGGGGAGTCAGATACGCAGTATTTT	CASSLLRAGESDTQYF
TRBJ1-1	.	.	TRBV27	TGTGCCAGCAGTTTAGGGGGAGGTAGGGCTTTCTTT	CASSLGGGRAFF
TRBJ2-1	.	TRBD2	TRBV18	TGTGCCAGCTCACCGTGGACTAGCGGGACGAGCAATGAGCAGTTCTTC	CASSPWTSGTSNEQFF
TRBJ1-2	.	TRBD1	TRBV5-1	TGCGCCAGCAGCGTCCGACAGGGGGCCGGCTACACCTTC	CASSVRQGAGYTF
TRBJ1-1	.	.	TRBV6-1	TGTGCCAGCAGTGAAGCCTCGGACTCGGCTTTCTTT	CASSEASDSAFF
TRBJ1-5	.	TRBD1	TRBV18	TGTGCCAGCTCACCAGGACAGGGAGGTCAGCCCCAGCATTTT	CASSPGQGGQPQHF
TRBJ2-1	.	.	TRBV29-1	TGCAGCGCCCTGCTACAGACAAAGTCCTACAATGAGCAGTTCTTC	CSALLQTKSYNEQFF
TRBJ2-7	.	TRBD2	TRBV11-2	TGTGCCAGCAGCTTAAGACTAGCGGGGGGTTACGAGCAGTACTTC	CASSLRLAGGYEQYF
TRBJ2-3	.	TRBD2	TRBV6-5	TGTGCCAGCAGCCCGAGCGGGGGTGTGGATACGCAGTATTTT	CASSPSGGVDTQYF